These 6 T cell receptor beta chains came from one sample sequenced in a study of shared clonotypes between healthy human individuals. Measured with immunoSEQ multiplex PCR; TCRdb has only the in-frame clones, and not every one. The table includes 1.4 million or so clones, approximately 98.5% detected once. The sequenced material came from naive CD4+ T cells sorted from blood. Subset denoted: CD45RA+ positively selected. The receptors stem from a man aged 30-40 years in good health.

This chain uses TRBV15 with TRBJ1-5; no clear D gene. The ends were cut back, 0 bases at V and 7 bases at J, with 10 bases in the middle. Germline V gene data show CDR1 as LNHNV and CDR2 as YYDKDF (reference sequence). The CDR3 is 14 residues long. CDR3 nucleotide sequence: TGTGCCACCAGCAGAGATGCACTGCACCAGCCCCAGCATTTT. It specifies CATSRDALHQPQHF.

In the case of this clone: The junction differs from germline at one of its ends, possibly a read error. The chain carries TRBV7-7 and TRBJ2-1; D possibly corresponds to TRBD1 (6 bases). This CDR3 has 18 residues. The V gene's germline CDR1 is SSHAT and CDR2 FNYEAQ (reference sequence). This CDR3 is CASSLDPQGSSSYNEQFF. CDR3 in DNA: TGTGCTAGCAGCTTAGACCCGCAGGGGTCTAGCTCCTACAATGAGCAGTTCTTC. Together with reference TRBV7-7 and TRBJ2-1, the CDR3 gives the full variable domain: GAGVSQSPRYKVTKRGQDVTLRCDPISSHATLYWYQQALGQGPEFLTYFNYEAQPDKSGLPSDRFSAERPEGSISTLTIQRTEQRDSAMYRCASSLDPQGSSSYNEQFFGPGTRLTVL.

V usage is TRBV5-4 and J usage is TRBJ2-2; possible D gene TRBD1, 7 bases. V lost 0 bases and J lost 4, with 13 bases in between. CDR3 length: 16 residues. The germline V gene has CDR1 SGHNT and CDR2 YYREEE (reference sequence). Here the CDR3 DNA reads TGTGCCAGCAGCTTGGAGGCAGGGGGGAGCACCGGGGAGCTGTTTTTT. This translates into CASSLEAGGSTGELFF.

The chain uses TRBV9 and TRBJ2-1; D uncertain. The CDR3 has 14 amino acids. The germline V gene encodes CDR1 SGDLS and CDR2 YYNGEE. V lost 2 bases to trimming and J lost 6 bases, with 12 bases between them. The CDR3 DNA follows: TGTGCCAGCAGCGTCCTGATTAACAGCAATGAGCAGTTCTTC. Translated: CASSVLINSNEQFF.

V usage is TRBV4-3 and J usage is TRBJ2-7; TRBD1 matches at 9 bases. J gave up 3 bases and V 4 bases, and 7 bases lay outside the gene matches. The CDR3 has 15 amino acids. Germline CDR1 and CDR2: LGHNA and YSLEER. This CDR3 reads CASSLQGAPGYEQYF. DNA for the CDR3: TGCGCCAGCAGCCTACAGGGGGCCCCGGGCTACGAGCAGTACTTC.

This clone was found once. The J gene is TRBJ2-7, the V gene TRBV5-4; possible D gene TRBD2, 5 bases. The CDR3 contains 13 residues. Trimming shortened V by 2 bases and J by 3 bases, and 9 bases separated the two germline ends. Germline V gives CDR1 SGHNT, CDR2 YYREEE (reference sequence). The DNA of the CDR3 is TGTGCCAGCAGCTTTCCTGGGAGCTACGAGCAGTACTTC. Protein product: CASSFPGSYEQYF.